This record covers a single T cell receptor beta chain. Sequencing used immunoSEQ v3. TCRdb keeps only in-frame clones here, not all; method: immunoSEQ multiplex PCR. The table shows fewer than 65,000 clones, with approximately 75% occurring only once. In germline, CDR1 is SGHTA, CDR2 FQGNSA. Trimming pared 1 base from V and 5 bases from J, leaving 12 bases between. This CDR3 is 15 amino acids long. The data were obtained in a study of TIL therapy for anti-PD-1-resistant metastatic lung cancer. For the study at large: Tumors had a median PD-L1 proportion score of about 6.6%. Most patients had lung adenocarcinoma; a few tumors were EGFR-mutant, two ALK-rearranged; half smoked currently or formerly.

The time point here: pre-treatment sample, taken before nivolumab and TIL therapy. This TCR came from a person between 30 and 80 years old with non-small cell lung cancer. This rearrangement joins TRBV7-2 to TRBJ2-1; no definite D call. The input for sequencing was blood, taken at baseline. The chain's CDR3 is CASSLVIHSNNEQFF. CDR3 nucleotides: TGTGCCAGCAGCTTAGTGATACACAGCAACAATGAGCAGTTCTTC.